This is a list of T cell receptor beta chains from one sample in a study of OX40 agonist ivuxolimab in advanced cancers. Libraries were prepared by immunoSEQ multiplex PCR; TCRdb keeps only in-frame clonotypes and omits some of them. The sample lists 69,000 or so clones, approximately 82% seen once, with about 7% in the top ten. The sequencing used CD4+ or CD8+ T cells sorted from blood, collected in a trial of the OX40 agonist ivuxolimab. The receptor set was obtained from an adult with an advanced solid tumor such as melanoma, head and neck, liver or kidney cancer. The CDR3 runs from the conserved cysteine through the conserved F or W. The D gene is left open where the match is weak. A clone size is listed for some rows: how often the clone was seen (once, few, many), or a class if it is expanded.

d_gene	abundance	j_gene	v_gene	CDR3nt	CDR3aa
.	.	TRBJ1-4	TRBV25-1	TGTGCCAGCAGTTCTGGCCCGGGGGAAAAACTGTTTTTT	CASSSGPGEKLFF
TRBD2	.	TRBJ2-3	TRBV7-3	TGTGCCAGCCGCTCTAGCGGGAGCACAGATACGCAGTATTTT	CASRSSGSTDTQYF
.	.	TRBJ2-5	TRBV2	TGTGCCAGCAGCCTAGACCAAGATACCCAGTACTTC	CASSLDQDTQYF
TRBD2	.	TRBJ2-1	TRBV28	TGTGCCAGCAGTTTACCCAATGAAATCAGCGGGAGATCCGGAGAGCAGTTCTTC	CASSLPNEISGRSGEQFF
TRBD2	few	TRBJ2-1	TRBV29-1	TGCAGCGTTGAAGATCTAGCGGGAGGGCCCTTGTTCTTC	CSVEDLAGGPLFF
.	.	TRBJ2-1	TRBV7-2	TGTGCCAGCAGCTTATTGGCCAATGAGCAGTTCTTC	CASSLLANEQFF
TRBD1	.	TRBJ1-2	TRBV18	TGTGCCAGCTCAGGGACAGGGGCCAGCGCCTATGGCTACACCTTC	CASSGTGASAYGYTF
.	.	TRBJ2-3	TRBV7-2	TGTGCCAGCAGCTTAGGGGGGGGCTCGGATACGCAGTATTTT	CASSLGGGSDTQYF
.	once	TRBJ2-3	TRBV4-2	TGTGCCAGCAGCCGTGTAGGGACAGATACGCAGTATTTT	CASSRVGTDTQYF
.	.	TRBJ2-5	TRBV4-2	TGTGCCAGCAGTAAGGTGGGGGGAGAGACCCAGTACTTC	CASSKVGGETQYF
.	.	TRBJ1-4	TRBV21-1	TGTGCCAGCCCCTCCGGCGGGACGTCAGATGAAAAACTGTTTTTT	CASPSGGTSDEKLFF
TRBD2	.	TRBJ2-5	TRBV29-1	TGCAGCGTTCCTCAGCGGGAGCCTGGTGAGACCCAGTACTTC	CSVPQREPGETQYF
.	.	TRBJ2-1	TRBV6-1	TGTGCCAGCAGTGAAGTCGTCCCCTACAATGAGCAGTTCTTC	CASSEVVPYNEQFF
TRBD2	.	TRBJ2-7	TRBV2	TGTGCCAGCAGTGAAGACCCAGCGGGAGGGTCCTACGAGCAGTACTTC	CASSEDPAGGSYEQYF
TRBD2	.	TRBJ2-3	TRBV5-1	TGCGCCAGCAGCTTGGCCGGGACTAAAACCTTCACAGATACGCAGTATTTT	CASSLAGTKTFTDTQYF
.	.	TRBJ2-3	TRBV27	TGTGCCAGCAGTTCCGGTGATACGCAGTATTTT	CASSSGDTQYF
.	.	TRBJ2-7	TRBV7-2	TGTGCCAGCAGCTTAAGAGGCAAACACAACTCCCCTTACGAGCAGTACTTC	CASSLRGKHNSPYEQYF
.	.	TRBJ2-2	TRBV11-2	TGTGCCGGAGGAAAAGGCACCGGGGAGCTGTTTTTT	CAGGKGTGELFF
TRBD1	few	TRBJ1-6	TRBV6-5	TGTGCCAGCAGTTACGACAGGGTTAATTCACCCCTCCACTTT	CASSYDRVNSPLHF
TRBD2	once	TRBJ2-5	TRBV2	TGTGCCAGCAGCGGGACTAGCGGGGGGGAGACCCAGTACTTC	CASSGTSGGETQYF
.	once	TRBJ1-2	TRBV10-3	TGTGCCATCAGTGGGGGTCTTGCGGACAGATTGAACTATGGCTACACCTTC	CAISGGLADRLNYGYTF
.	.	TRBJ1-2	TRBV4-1	TGCGCCAGCAGCCAAGATCAGAGGTCCCATTATGGCTACACCTTC	CASSQDQRSHYGYTF
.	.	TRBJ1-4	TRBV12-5	TGTGCTAGTGGTGTGGGGCATCAGGGTGAAAAACTGTTTTTT	CASGVGHQGEKLFF
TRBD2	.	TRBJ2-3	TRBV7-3	TGTGCCAGCAGCTTATCCGGCGGGAGTGGAGATACGCAGTATTTT	CASSLSGGSGDTQYF
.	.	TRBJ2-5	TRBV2	TGTGCCAGCAGTGAAACCCGGGGAGCTCAAGAGACCCAGTACTTC	CASSETRGAQETQYF
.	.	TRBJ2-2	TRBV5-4	TGTGCCAGCAGCCAAGAGCAGGGGGGAACCGGGGAGCTGTTTTTT	CASSQEQGGTGELFF
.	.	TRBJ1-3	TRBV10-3	TGTGCCGCCCGTGGCAGCGCCTCTGGAAACACCATATATTTT	CAARGSASGNTIYF
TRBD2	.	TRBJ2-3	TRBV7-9	TGTGCCAGCACCTTCCCGGGACTAGCGGGGGGGATGGACGCAGATACGCAGTATTTT	CASTFPGLAGGMDADTQYF
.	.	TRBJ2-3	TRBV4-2	TGTGCCAGCAGCCAAGACGCCTCTAGCCCAGATACGCAGTATTTT	CASSQDASSPDTQYF
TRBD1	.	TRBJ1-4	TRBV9	TGTGCCAGCAGCCCGGGGACAGGGGGCGGTGAAAAACTGTTTTTT	CASSPGTGGGEKLFF
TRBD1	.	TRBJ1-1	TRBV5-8	TGTGCCTCACGGGGGGGGACAGGGAGGGCTTTCTTT	CASRGGTGRAFF
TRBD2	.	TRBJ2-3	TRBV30	TGTGCCTGGAGTAGCGGGGGTTTTGATACGCAGTATTTT	CAWSSGGFDTQYF
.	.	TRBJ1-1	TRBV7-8	TGTGCCAGCAGGAGTCAAGGGGGGGTCAACACTGAAGCTTTCTTT	CASRSQGGVNTEAFF
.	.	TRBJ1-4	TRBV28	TGTGCCAGCAGTTTCCTACAGGGAAAAAAACTGTTTTTT	CASSFLQGKKLFF
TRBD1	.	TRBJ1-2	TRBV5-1	TGCGCCAGCAGCTTAGAGCCGGGACAGGGCTACACCTTC	CASSLEPGQGYTF
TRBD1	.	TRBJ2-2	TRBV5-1	TGCGCCAGCAGCGGACAGGGGGCGGGCACCGGGGAGCTGTTTTTT	CASSGQGAGTGELFF
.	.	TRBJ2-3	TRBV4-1	TGCGCCAGCAGCCAAGTTGTCCCCCAGGTTGGTGGTACGCAGTATTTT	CASSQVVPQVGGTQYF
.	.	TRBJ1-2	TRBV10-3	TGTGCCATCAGTGAGGACGGGTGGGAAGGCTACACCTTC	CAISEDGWEGYTF
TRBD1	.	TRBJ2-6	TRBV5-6	TGTGCCAGCAGCTCCCTGACAGGGGAATTCTCTGGGGCCAACGTCCTGACTTTC	CASSSLTGEFSGANVLTF
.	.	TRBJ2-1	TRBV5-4	TGTGCCAGCAGCTTGCATACAGGGAAGAATGAGCAGTTCTTC	CASSLHTGKNEQFF
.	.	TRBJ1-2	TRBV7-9	TGTGCCAGCAGCGACGACCGGGCCCCAGGTGGCTATGGCTACACCTTC	CASSDDRAPGGYGYTF
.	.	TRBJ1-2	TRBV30	TGTGCCTGTCAGGGGTCCTATGGCTACACCTTC	CACQGSYGYTF
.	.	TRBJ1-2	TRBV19	TGTGCCAGTAGTATCCCCCCAGGCGCTGGTGGCTACACCTTC	CASSIPPGAGGYTF
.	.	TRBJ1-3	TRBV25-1	TGTGCCATCACCTATACGGGCGCCGCGAATTTCTCTGGAAACACCATATATTTT	CAITYTGAANFSGNTIYF
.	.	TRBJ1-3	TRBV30	TGTGCCTGGAAACGCACCAGGGCAGGAAACACCATATATTTT	CAWKRTRAGNTIYF
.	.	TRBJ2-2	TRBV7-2	TGTGCCAGCAGCTTGTATGCCGGGGAGCTGTTTTTT	CASSLYAGELFF
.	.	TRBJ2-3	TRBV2	TGTGCCAGCAGTGAGGCGGGATCCACAGATACGCAGTATTTT	CASSEAGSTDTQYF
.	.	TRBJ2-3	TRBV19	TGTGCCAGTAGTATCCGGGCGCAGAACACAGATACGCAGTATTTT	CASSIRAQNTDTQYF